The T cell receptor (beta chain) described here comes from a study of OX40 agonist ivuxolimab in advanced cancers. The CDR3 length is 13 residues. The V and J ends lost 3 bases and 2 bases respectively, with 8 bases between them. Germline values: CDR1 SGHVS, CDR2 FQNEAQ. The method was immunoSEQ multiplex PCR; TCRdb's version includes in-frame clones alone and lacks a portion of them. The repertoire holds 150,000 to 180,000 clones, 85% to 95% seen once, with about 0.33% in the top ten. This sequence joins TRBV7-8 and TRBJ2-7; tentatively, D is TRBD2 (6 bases). The receptor comes from an adult with an advanced solid tumor such as melanoma, head and neck, liver or kidney cancer. The sequenced sample was CD4+ or CD8+ T cells sorted from blood, obtained in a trial of the OX40 agonist ivuxolimab. As DNA, the CDR3 is TGTGCCAGCAGCTTTGAGCGGGCCTACGAGCAGTACTTC. Its translation: CASSFERAYEQYF.